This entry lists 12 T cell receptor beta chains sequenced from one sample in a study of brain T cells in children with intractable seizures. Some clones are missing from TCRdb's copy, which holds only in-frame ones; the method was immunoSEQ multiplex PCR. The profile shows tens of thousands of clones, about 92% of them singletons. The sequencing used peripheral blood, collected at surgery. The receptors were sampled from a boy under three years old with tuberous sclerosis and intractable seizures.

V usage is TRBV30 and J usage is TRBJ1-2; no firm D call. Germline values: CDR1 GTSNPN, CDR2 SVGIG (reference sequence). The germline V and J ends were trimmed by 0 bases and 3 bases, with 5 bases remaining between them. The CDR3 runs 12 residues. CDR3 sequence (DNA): TGTGCCTGGAGTGTCGGGTACTATGGCTACACCTTC. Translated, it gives CAWSVGYYGYTF.

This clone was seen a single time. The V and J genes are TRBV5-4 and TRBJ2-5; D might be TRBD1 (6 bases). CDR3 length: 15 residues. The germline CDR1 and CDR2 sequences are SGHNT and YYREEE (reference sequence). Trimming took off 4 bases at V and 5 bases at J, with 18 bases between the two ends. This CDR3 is CASSRPRDIDETQYF. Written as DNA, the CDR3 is TGTGCCAGCAGCCGACCTCGGGACATTGACGAGACCCAGTACTTC.

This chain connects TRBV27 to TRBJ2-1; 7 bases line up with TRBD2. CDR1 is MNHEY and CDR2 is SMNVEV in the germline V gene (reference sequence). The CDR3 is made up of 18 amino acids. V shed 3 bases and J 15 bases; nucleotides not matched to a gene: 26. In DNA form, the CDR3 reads TGTGCCAGCAGTTTGAAAAAGGTGTGGCTAGCGGACCCTATGGTGTGGTTCTTC. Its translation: CASSLKKVWLADPMVWFF.

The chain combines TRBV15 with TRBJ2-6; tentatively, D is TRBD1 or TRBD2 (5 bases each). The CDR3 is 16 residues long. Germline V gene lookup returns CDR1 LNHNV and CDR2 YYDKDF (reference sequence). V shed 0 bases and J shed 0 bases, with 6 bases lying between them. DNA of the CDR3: TGTGCCACCAGCAGAGATGGGGGCTCTGGGGCCAACGTCCTGACTTTC. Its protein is CATSRDGGSGANVLTF.

The CDR3 nucleotides are TGTGCCAGCAGTGAATGGGGGGGGGCTTCCTACGAGCAGTACTTC. Residues: CASSEWGGASYEQYF. The genes are TRBV6-1 and TRBJ2-7, with D perhaps TRBD2 (7 bases). Germline-derived CDR1 and CDR2 are MNHNS and SASEGT. The V and J ends lost 2 bases and 1 base respectively, with 12 bases between them. The CDR3 has 15 residues.

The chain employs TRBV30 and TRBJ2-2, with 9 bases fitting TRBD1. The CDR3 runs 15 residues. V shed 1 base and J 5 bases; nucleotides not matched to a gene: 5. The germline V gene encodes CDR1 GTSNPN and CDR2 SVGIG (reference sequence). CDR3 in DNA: TGTGCCTGGAGTGCGTACAGGGGGCAGACCGGGGAGCTGTTTTTT. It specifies CAWSAYRGQTGELFF. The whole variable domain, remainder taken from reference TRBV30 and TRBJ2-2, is SQTIHQWPATLVQPVGSPLSLECTVEGTSNPNLYWYRQAAGRGLQLLFYSVGIGQISSEVPQNLSASRPQDRQFILSSKKLLLSDSGFYLCAWSAYRGQTGELFFGEGSRLTVL.

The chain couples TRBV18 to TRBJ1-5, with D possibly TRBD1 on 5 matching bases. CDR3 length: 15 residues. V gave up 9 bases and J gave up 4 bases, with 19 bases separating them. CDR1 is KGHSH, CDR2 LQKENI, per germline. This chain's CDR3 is CASSTNGTLNQPQHF. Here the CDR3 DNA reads TGTGCCAGTTCTACCAACGGGACCTTAAATCAGCCCCAGCATTTT.

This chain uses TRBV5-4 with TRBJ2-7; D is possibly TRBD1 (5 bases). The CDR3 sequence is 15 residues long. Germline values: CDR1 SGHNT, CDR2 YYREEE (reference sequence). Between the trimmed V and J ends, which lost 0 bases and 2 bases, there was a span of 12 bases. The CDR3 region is CASSLGGQAPYEQYF. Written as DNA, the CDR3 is TGTGCCAGCAGCTTGGGGGGCCAGGCCCCCTACGAGCAGTACTTC.

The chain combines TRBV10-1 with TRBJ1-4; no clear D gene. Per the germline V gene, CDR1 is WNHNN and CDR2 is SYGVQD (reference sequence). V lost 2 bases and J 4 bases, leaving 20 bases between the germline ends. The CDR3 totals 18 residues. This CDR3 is CASSEEVAGWMDNEKLFF. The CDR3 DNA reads TGCGCCAGCAGTGAGGAGGTGGCAGGATGGATGGATAATGAAAAACTGTTTTTT.

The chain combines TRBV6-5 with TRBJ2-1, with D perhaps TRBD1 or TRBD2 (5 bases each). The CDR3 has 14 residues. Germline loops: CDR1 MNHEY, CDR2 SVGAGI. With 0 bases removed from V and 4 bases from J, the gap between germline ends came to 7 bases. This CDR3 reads CASSYSGEYNEQFF. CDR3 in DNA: TGTGCCAGCAGTTACTCGGGGGAGTACAATGAGCAGTTCTTC.

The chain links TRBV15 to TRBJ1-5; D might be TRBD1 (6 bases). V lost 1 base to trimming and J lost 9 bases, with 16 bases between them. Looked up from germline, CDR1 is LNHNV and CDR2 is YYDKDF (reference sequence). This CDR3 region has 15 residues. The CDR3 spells CATSRGPEGDRPQHF. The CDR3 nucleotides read TGTGCCACCAGCAGAGGGCCTGAGGGGGATCGGCCCCAGCATTTT.

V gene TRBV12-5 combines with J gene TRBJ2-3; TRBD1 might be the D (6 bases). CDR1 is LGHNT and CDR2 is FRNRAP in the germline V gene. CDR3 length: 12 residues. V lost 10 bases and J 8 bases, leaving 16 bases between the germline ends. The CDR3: CATKLQGGTQYF. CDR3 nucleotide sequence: TGTGCTACAAAGCTACAGGGCGGTACGCAGTATTTT.